This TCR beta chain was captured by sequencing in a study of CD8 T cells in Susac syndrome. RNA totalling about 0.45 to 1 ug underwent reverse transcription with random hexamers. The authors amplified TCR beta CDR3 across 54 Vbeta and 13 Jbeta using immunoSEQ multiplex PCR. TCRdb reprocessed the immunoSEQ multiplex PCR reads with MiXCR, giving one entry per CDR3 protein. Among roughly 190,000 distinct CDR3 sequences listed, approximately 95% were seen once. Germline V gene data show CDR1 as LGHDT and CDR2 as YNNKEL (reference sequence). The V end lost 3 bases, the J end lost 1 base, and 26 bases lay between the germline ends. There are 20 residues in the CDR3.

V and J are TRBV3-1 and TRBJ2-3; the D gene is possibly TRBD2 (7 bases). The specimen was CD4+ T cells from PBMCs. This clonotype was obtained from a human donor in good health. CDR3 in DNA: TGTGCCAGCAGCCACCTGACTAGACGGGGGAGGGGGGGAGGCACAGATACGCAGTATTTT. Translation: CASSHLTRRGRGGGTDTQYF.